Shown below are 5 T cell receptor beta chains from a single sample sequenced in a study of blood T cell repertoires in COVID-19. Libraries were prepared by immunoSEQ multiplex PCR; TCRdb keeps only in-frame clonotypes and omits some of them. The sample holds roughly 130,000 clones, approximately 83% seen once. The sample comprised peripheral blood. Receptors were obtained from a woman in her 70s with acute or convalescent COVID-19.

V and J are TRBV6-5 and TRBJ1-2; D is unclear. Trimming left V 8 bases short and J 5 bases short, with 12 bases between. Germline CDR1 reads MNHEY; CDR2 reads SVGAGI. The CDR3 runs to 12 residues. In nucleotides, the CDR3 is TGTGCCAGCTCAGAAGGGAGTTATGGCTACACCTTC. Encoded protein: CASSEGSYGYTF.

The V gene is TRBV7-9, the J gene TRBJ2-3; D might be TRBD1 (5 bases). Per the germline V gene, CDR1 is SEHNR and CDR2 is FQNEAQ (reference sequence). The CDR3 spans 15 residues. V lost 5 bases, J lost 6 bases, and 18 bases lay in between. CDR3 nucleotide sequence: TGTGCCAGCAGCCCTGGCTGGCAGGGTGGCGATACGCAGTATTTT. Translating gives CASSPGWQGGDTQYF.

A note on this clone: The sample contains more than one DNA sequence encoding this CDR3. The V gene is TRBV19, the J gene TRBJ1-1; D gene ambiguous. This CDR3 spans 13 amino acids. Germline assignment: CDR1 LNHDA and CDR2 SQIVND (reference sequence). The V end lost 8 bases, the J end lost 1 base, and 11 bases lay between the germline ends. CDR3 amino acids: CASRTGRNTEAFF. As DNA, the CDR3 is TGTGCCAGTCGTACTGGGAGGAACACTGAAGCTTTCTTT.

A few counts support this clone. The rearrangement uses TRBV7-8 and TRBJ1-1, with TRBD1 matching over 7 bases. The CDR3 length is 17 residues. The V segment lost 5 bases and the J segment 3 bases; nucleotides outside the gene matches: 15. CDR1 is SGHVS, CDR2 FQNEAQ, per germline. The CDR3: CASSQDPQGIRYTEAFF. The CDR3 DNA reads as TGTGCCAGCAGCCAAGACCCACAGGGGATACGATACACTGAAGCTTTCTTT.

This clone was detected once. The CDR3 reads CASSPEFSSPLHF. DNA for the CDR3: TGTGCCAGCAGCCCCGAGTTTTCTTCACCCCTCCACTTT. This sequence joins TRBV5-6 and TRBJ1-6; D is ambiguous. The CDR3 is made up of 13 amino acids. Trimming left V 4 bases short and J 9 bases short, with 11 bases between. Germline loops: CDR1 SGHDT, CDR2 YYEEEE.